A selection of T cell receptor beta chains follows, all from one sample in a study of CD8+ T cells in alopecia areata. Only in-frame clones appear in the TCRdb table, and some are missing; sequencing was by immunoSEQ multiplex PCR. The data hold 190,000 or so clones, with 55% to 75% observed a single time. Material: CD4+ T cells sorted from blood, obtained at week 24, from a patient treated with tofacitinib. The receptors shown here come from a human donor with alopecia areata. Each CDR3 is given with its conserved first and last residue. D genes are given only for firm matches. Clone size, where shown, is once, few, many, or a class for clones that have expanded.

abundance: NA; j_gene: TRBJ1-6; v_gene: TRBV30; d_gene: NA; len: 13; CDR3aa: CAWRDSDNSPLHF; CDR3nt: TGTGCCTGGCGAGACAGCGATAATTCACCCCTCCACTTT
abundance: NA; j_gene: TRBJ2-3; v_gene: TRBV4-3; d_gene: NA; len: 15; CDR3aa: CASSHSGRGADTQYF; CDR3nt: TGCGCCAGCAGCCACAGCGGAAGGGGGGCAGATACGCAGTATTTT
abundance: few; j_gene: TRBJ1-2; v_gene: TRBV11-2; d_gene: NA; len: 13; CDR3aa: CASSLAGYYGYTF; CDR3nt: TGTGCCAGCAGCTTAGCCGGGTACTATGGCTACACCTTC
abundance: NA; j_gene: TRBJ1-6; v_gene: TRBV5-1; d_gene: TRBD1; len: 14; CDR3aa: CASSFSTGNSPLHF; CDR3nt: TGCGCCAGCAGCTTCTCGACAGGGAATTCACCCCTCCACTTT
abundance: NA; j_gene: TRBJ1-4; v_gene: TRBV13; d_gene: NA; len: 13; CDR3aa: CASSLSGIKKLFF; CDR3nt: TGTGCCAGCAGCTTGAGCGGGATCAAAAAACTGTTTTTT
abundance: NA; j_gene: TRBJ1-6; v_gene: TRBV6-6; d_gene: NA; len: 12; CDR3aa: CATHDGKSPLHF; CDR3nt: TGTGCCACACATGACGGAAAATCACCCCTCCACTTT
abundance: NA; j_gene: TRBJ2-5; v_gene: TRBV7-2; d_gene: TRBD2; len: 16; CDR3aa: CASSLDLAGGRETQYF; CDR3nt: TGTGCCAGCAGCTTAGACCTAGCGGGGGGGAGAGAGACCCAGTACTTC
abundance: few; j_gene: TRBJ2-7; v_gene: TRBV13; d_gene: NA; len: 11; CDR3aa: CASSRAYEQYF; CDR3nt: TGTGCCAGCAGCAGAGCCTACGAGCAGTACTTC
abundance: NA; j_gene: TRBJ1-2; v_gene: TRBV5-1; d_gene: NA; len: 13; CDR3aa: CASSAGRIAGYTF; CDR3nt: TGCGCCAGCAGCGCGGGACGGATTGCCGGCTACACCTTC
abundance: NA; j_gene: TRBJ2-7; v_gene: TRBV6-6; d_gene: NA; len: 12; CDR3aa: CASSYSDYEQYF; CDR3nt: TGTGCCAGCAGTTACTCGGACTACGAGCAGTACTTC
abundance: NA; j_gene: TRBJ2-7; v_gene: TRBV6-5; d_gene: NA; len: 15; CDR3aa: CASRSPGLTYYEQYF; CDR3nt: TGTGCCAGCAGGAGTCCGGGACTCACATACTACGAGCAGTACTTC
abundance: few; j_gene: TRBJ2-7; v_gene: TRBV5-1; d_gene: NA; len: 14; CDR3aa: CASSPGRRDYEQYF; CDR3nt: TGCGCCAGCAGCCCTGGTCGAAGGGACTACGAGCAGTACTTC
abundance: NA; j_gene: TRBJ1-2; v_gene: TRBV7-2; d_gene: NA; len: 14; CDR3aa: CASSPGEGNYGYTF; CDR3nt: TGTGCCAGCAGCCCGGGGGAGGGAAACTATGGCTACACCTTC
abundance: NA; j_gene: TRBJ1-4; v_gene: TRBV4-3; d_gene: TRBD1; len: 15; CDR3aa: CASSQGQGTNEKLFF; CDR3nt: TGCGCCAGCAGCCAAGGACAGGGGACTAATGAAAAACTGTTTTTT
abundance: NA; j_gene: TRBJ2-3; v_gene: TRBV14; d_gene: TRBD2; len: 17; CDR3aa: CASSQGGGKPLRDTQYF; CDR3nt: TGTGCCAGCAGCCAAGGCGGGGGGAAGCCGCTGAGAGATACGCAGTATTTT
abundance: few; j_gene: TRBJ1-2; v_gene: TRBV5-6; d_gene: TRBD1; len: 13; CDR3aa: CASSLDRGMGYTF; CDR3nt: TGTGCCAGCAGCTTGGACAGGGGTATGGGCTACACCTTC
abundance: NA; j_gene: TRBJ2-1; v_gene: TRBV4-1; d_gene: TRBD2; len: 16; CDR3aa: CASSQALAGVYNEQFF; CDR3nt: TGCGCCAGCAGCCAGGCACTAGCGGGGGTTTACAATGAGCAGTTCTTC
abundance: NA; j_gene: TRBJ2-1; v_gene: TRBV7-3; d_gene: TRBD1; len: 16; CDR3aa: CASSSSGTENYNEQFF; CDR3nt: TGTGCCAGCAGCTCCTCCGGGACAGAGAATTACAATGAGCAGTTCTTC
abundance: NA; j_gene: TRBJ2-5; v_gene: TRBV7-2; d_gene: TRBD1; len: 15; CDR3aa: CASTPGQANQETQYF; CDR3nt: TGTGCCAGCACCCCGGGACAGGCTAACCAAGAGACCCAGTACTTC
abundance: NA; j_gene: TRBJ2-7; v_gene: TRBV25-1; d_gene: NA; len: 14; CDR3aa: CASSRGGSLYEQYF; CDR3nt: TGTGCCAGCAGTCGGGGTGGGTCCTTATACGAGCAGTACTTC
abundance: once; j_gene: TRBJ1-5; v_gene: TRBV4-2; d_gene: NA; len: 18; CDR3aa: CASSQGNRQAYSNQPQHF; CDR3nt: TGTGCCAGCAGCCAGGGGAATAGACAGGCTTATAGCAATCAGCCCCAGCATTTT
abundance: few; j_gene: TRBJ2-3; v_gene: TRBV29-1; d_gene: TRBD2; len: 13; CDR3aa: CSARSGRTDTQYF; CDR3nt: TGCAGCGCCCGTAGCGGGAGGACAGATACGCAGTATTTT
abundance: few; j_gene: TRBJ1-2; v_gene: TRBV10-3; d_gene: TRBD1; len: 13; CDR3aa: CAINGDRADGYTF; CDR3nt: TGTGCCATCAACGGGGACAGGGCTGATGGCTACACCTTC
abundance: few; j_gene: TRBJ2-3; v_gene: TRBV9; d_gene: NA; len: 13; CDR3aa: CASSVGLGDTQYF; CDR3nt: TGTGCCAGCAGCGTAGGTCTGGGCGATACGCAGTATTTT
abundance: NA; j_gene: TRBJ2-7; v_gene: TRBV27; d_gene: NA; len: 17; CDR3aa: CASSPLFGQGPSYEQYF; CDR3nt: TGTGCCAGCAGTCCCCTTTTCGGCCAGGGGCCCTCCTACGAGCAGTACTTC
abundance: NA; j_gene: TRBJ1-2; v_gene: TRBV6-5; d_gene: TRBD1; len: 13; CDR3aa: CASSYDRDYGYTF; CDR3nt: TGTGCCAGCAGCTATGACAGGGATTATGGCTACACCTTC
abundance: NA; j_gene: TRBJ2-5; v_gene: TRBV13; d_gene: NA; len: 15; CDR3aa: CASSLGQGVRETQYF; CDR3nt: TGTGCCAGCAGCTTAGGGCAGGGAGTTCGGGAGACCCAGTACTTC
abundance: NA; j_gene: TRBJ2-7; v_gene: TRBV5-1; d_gene: NA; len: 14; CDR3aa: CASSLGQSSYEQYF; CDR3nt: TGCGCCAGCAGCCTCGGACAGAGTTCCTACGAGCAGTACTTC
abundance: few; j_gene: TRBJ2-7; v_gene: TRBV5-4; d_gene: NA; len: 14; CDR3aa: CASSAVGGPYEQYF; CDR3nt: TGTGCCAGCAGCGCGGTAGGCGGCCCCTACGAGCAGTACTTC
abundance: NA; j_gene: TRBJ2-1; v_gene: TRBV5-1; d_gene: NA; len: 14; CDR3aa: CASSFGTTDNEQFF; CDR3nt: TGCGCCAGCAGCTTCGGGACCACAGACAATGAGCAGTTCTTC
abundance: NA; j_gene: TRBJ2-1; v_gene: TRBV7-3; d_gene: TRBD2; len: 15; CDR3aa: CASSATGTSFSEQFF; CDR3nt: TGTGCCAGCAGCGCTACCGGGACTAGCTTCAGTGAGCAGTTCTTC
abundance: NA; j_gene: TRBJ2-3; v_gene: TRBV30; d_gene: NA; len: 14; CDR3aa: CAWSFRMTADTQYF; CDR3nt: TGTGCCTGGAGTTTTCGCATGACCGCAGATACGCAGTATTTT
abundance: once; j_gene: TRBJ2-5; v_gene: TRBV5-1; d_gene: TRBD2; len: 15; CDR3aa: CASSLAPSGAGTQYF; CDR3nt: TGCGCCAGCAGCTTGGCGCCTAGCGGGGCGGGGACCCAGTACTTC
abundance: NA; j_gene: TRBJ1-2; v_gene: TRBV5-4; d_gene: NA; len: 13; CDR3aa: CASSFTGNYGYTF; CDR3nt: TGTGCCAGCAGCTTTACAGGGAACTATGGCTACACCTTC
abundance: NA; j_gene: TRBJ1-4; v_gene: TRBV27; d_gene: TRBD1; len: 18; CDR3aa: CASSLSGTGGATNEKLFF; CDR3nt: TGTGCCAGCAGTTTATCCGGGACAGGAGGCGCAACTAATGAAAAACTGTTTTTT